A single sample is the source of the 20 T cell receptor beta chains below, sequenced in a study of cytomegalovirus exposure and HLA in healthy donors. Method: immunoSEQ multiplex PCR; TCRdb's copy keeps in-frame clones and lacks some. Of roughly 60,000 clones in the sample, around 96% were seen once. The material sequenced was PBMCs. The receptors shown here come from a man younger than 30 in good health and CMV-seronegative.

This clone appeared a single time. This rearrangement joins TRBV6-1 to TRBJ2-1; TRBD2 matches 8 bases. The CDR3 contains 19 residues. V dropped 4 bases and J dropped 4; count of bases not matched to a gene: 18. Germline CDR1 MNHNS, CDR2 SASEGT. This CDR3 reads CASSGLIRDIAGGYNEQFF. The CDR3 DNA follows: TGTGCCAGCAGTGGCCTCATCCGGGACATCGCGGGGGGATACAATGAGCAGTTCTTC.

The chain carries TRBV13 and TRBJ1-2; 8 bases fit TRBD1. CDR1 is PRHDT, CDR2 FYEKMQ, per germline (reference sequence). The length of the CDR3 is 16 residues. The V and J ends lost 4 bases and 8 bases, in that order; junction bases with no gene match: 15. CDR3 nucleotide sequence: TGTGCCAGCAGCTCCCGGCCGGCAGGGGGCGAAGAGGGCTACACCTTC. This codes for CASSSRPAGGEEGYTF.

The V call is TRBV28, the J call TRBJ1-2; no firm D call. This CDR3 is built from 14 residues. Per germline, CDR1 MDHEN and CDR2 SYDVKM. The ends were cut back, 3 bases at V and 4 bases at J, with 12 bases in the middle. The CDR3 here is CASSLGAGFYGYTF. Here the CDR3 DNA reads TGTGCCAGCAGTTTGGGTGCGGGGTTCTATGGCTACACCTTC.

The CDR3 reads CASSPGSGKGYGYTF. CDR3 nucleotide sequence: TGTGCCAGCAGCCCGGGTTCCGGGAAAGGCTATGGCTACACCTTC. The chain uses TRBV11-1 and TRBJ1-2; D gene uncertain. The CDR3 has 15 residues. Germline V lookup: CDR1 SGHAT, CDR2 FQDESV (reference sequence). V lost 5 bases and J 4 bases, leaving 17 bases between the germline ends. Drawing the rest from reference TRBV11-1 and TRBJ1-2, the complete variable domain is EAEVAQSPRYKITEKSQAVAFWCDPISGHATLYWYRQILGQGPELLVQFQDESVVDDSQLPKDRFSAERLKGVDSTLKIQPAELGDSAMYLCASSPGSGKGYGYTFGSGTRLTVV.

The chain uses TRBV28 and TRBJ1-4, with a weak D call TRBD1 (5 bases). Trimming stripped 5 bases from V and 7 bases from J, with 14 bases between. This CDR3 is 14 amino acids long. The V gene's germline CDR1 is MDHEN and CDR2 SYDVKM. The DNA of the CDR3 is TGTGCCAGCAGTCCACCGACTAGGGGTGAAAAACTGTTTTTT. This gives the protein CASSPPTRGEKLFF.

The chain combines TRBV27 with TRBJ2-7; 9 bases match TRBD1. Germline V gene sequence: CDR1 MNHEY, CDR2 SMNVEV (reference sequence). V lost 3 bases, J lost 4 bases, and 7 bases stayed unmatched. This CDR3 spans 15 amino acids. The CDR3, as DNA: TGTGCCAGCAGTTTCCGAGGGACAGGGAATTACGAGCAGTACTTC. The encoded protein is CASSFRGTGNYEQYF.

The J gene is TRBJ1-4, the V gene TRBV11-2, with D possibly TRBD1 on 6 matching bases. Trimming left V 6 bases short and J 5 bases short, with 16 bases between. CDR3 size: 15 residues. In germline, CDR1 is SGHAT, CDR2 FQNNGV. CDR3: CASRDSRELNEKLFF. The CDR3 region has the DNA TGTGCCAGCAGGGACAGTCGGGAACTAAATGAAAAACTGTTTTTT.

The chain recombines TRBV7-9 with TRBJ2-1; TRBD2 might be the D (5 bases). The V end lost 0 bases, the J end lost 2 bases, and 14 bases lay between the germline ends. Germline V lookup: CDR1 SEHNR, CDR2 FQNEAQ (reference sequence). The CDR3 sequence is 17 residues long. The CDR3 DNA sequence: TGTGCCAGCAGCTTAGCAGGCAACGGGATCACCTACAATGAGCAGTTCTTC. Amino acids: CASSLAGNGITYNEQFF. Complete variable domain (other parts from reference TRBV7-9 and TRBJ2-1): DTGVSQNPRHKITKRGQNVTFRCDPISEHNRLYWYRQTLGQGPEFLTYFQNEAQLEKSRLLSDRFSAERPKGSFSTLEIQRTEQGDSAMYLCASSLAGNGITYNEQFFGPGTRLTVL.

V gene TRBV18 combines with J gene TRBJ2-1, with 14 bases lining up with TRBD2. The CDR3 contains 16 residues. Germline-derived CDR1 and CDR2 are KGHSH and LQKENI. The junction had 7 bases not matched to a gene; V was cut back by 3 bases and J by 9 bases. DNA for the CDR3: TGTGCCAGCTCACCCGTGGGACTAGCGGGAGAAAGTGAGCAGTTCTTC. Translation: CASSPVGLAGESEQFF.

The V and J genes are TRBV30 and TRBJ1-1, with a tentative D call TRBD1 (5 bases). This CDR3 region has 14 residues. V lost 4 bases and J 4 bases, leaving 16 bases between the germline ends. Germline CDR1 GTSNPN, CDR2 SVGIG (reference sequence). DNA of the CDR3: TGTGCCTGGACCTTCGGCCCCGGGGGCACTGAAGCTTTCTTT. It is translated as CAWTFGPGGTEAFF. Together with reference TRBV30 and TRBJ1-1, the CDR3 gives the full variable domain: SQTIHQWPATLVQPVGSPLSLECTVEGTSNPNLYWYRQAAGRGLQLLFYSVGIGQISSEVPQNLSASRPQDRQFILSSKKLLLSDSGFYLCAWTFGPGGTEAFFGQGTRLTVV.

The gene calls are TRBV5-1 and TRBJ1-4, with unresolved D. There are 13 residues in the CDR3. Per the germline V gene, CDR1 is SGHRS and CDR2 is YFSETQ. V was pared by 1 base and J by 3 bases, with 4 bases between. Here the CDR3 DNA reads TGCGCCAGCAGCTTGAGCCCTAATGAAAAACTGTTTTTT. Its protein product is CASSLSPNEKLFF.

CDR3 nucleotides: TGTGCCAGCGTCAAGGGGCCGAGCACAGATACGCAGTATTTT. As protein: CASVKGPSTDTQYF. The V and J genes are TRBV6-1 and TRBJ2-3; possible D gene TRBD1, 5 bases. The CDR3 runs to 14 residues. The V end lost 8 bases, the J end lost 0 bases, and 12 bases lay between the germline ends. Germline CDR1 is MNHNS and CDR2 is SASEGT.

The V and J genes are TRBV29-1 and TRBJ2-6, with TRBD1 as a possible D gene (6 bases). In germline, CDR1 is SQVTM, CDR2 ANQGSEA. The CDR3 loop spans 18 amino acids. The V gene lost 2 bases and the J gene lost 2 bases, with 19 bases spanning the gap. This CDR3 reads CSVELIQGTRPGANVLTF. The CDR3 region has the DNA TGCAGCGTTGAACTCATACAGGGAACTAGACCTGGGGCCAACGTCCTGACTTTC.

The genes are TRBV5-1 and TRBJ2-1; 7 positions match TRBD2. V lost 2 bases and J lost 3; bases outside the gene matches: 2. This CDR3 is 14 amino acids long. Per germline, CDR1 SGHRS and CDR2 YFSETQ. CDR3 nucleotide sequence: TGCGCCAGCAGCTTCCTAGCGGACTACAATGAGCAGTTCTTC. Translated: CASSFLADYNEQFF.

This clone has a handful of counts. The genes are TRBV15 and TRBJ2-5; D is unresolved. The V gene's germline CDR1 is LNHNV and CDR2 YYDKDF (reference sequence). V lost 0 bases, J lost 5 bases, and 13 bases lay in between. There are 15 residues in the CDR3. CDR3 nucleotides: TGTGCCACCAGCAGAGAGTTACGGTACTCGGAGACCCAGTACTTC. Its translation: CATSRELRYSETQYF. Full variable domain (missing parts from reference TRBV15 and TRBJ2-5): DAMVIQNPRYQVTQFGKPVTLSCSQTLNHNVMYWYQQKSSQAPKLLFHYYDKDFNNEADTPDNFQSRRPNTSFCFLDIRSPGLGDTAMYLCATSRELRYSETQYFGPGTRLLVL.

Comments on this clone: At the DNA level, this CDR3 is encoded by other sequences in the same sample as well. The chain employs TRBV29-1 and TRBJ2-1; 7 positions match TRBD1. This CDR3 has 11 amino acids. The J segment lost 10 bases and the V segment lost 5 bases, leaving 5 bases of the junction unmatched. Germline-derived CDR1 and CDR2 are SQVTM and ANQGSEA. The CDR3 loop is CSVNRGGEQFF. The CDR3 DNA reads TGCAGCGTTAACAGGGGTGGCGAGCAGTTCTTC.

The rearrangement joins TRBV7-2 to TRBJ2-7, with D perhaps matching TRBD2 (7 bases). With 6 bases removed from V and 1 base from J, the gap between germline ends came to 22 bases. Germline values: CDR1 SGHTA, CDR2 FQGNSA. This CDR3 contains 17 residues. The CDR3 sequence is CASSFTLGRGVSYEQYF. DNA for the CDR3: TGTGCCAGCAGTTTCACTTTGGGGAGGGGGGTATCCTACGAGCAGTACTTC.

The rearrangement uses TRBV19 and TRBJ2-3, with 8 bases identical to TRBD1. There are 15 residues in the CDR3. In germline, CDR1 is LNHDA, CDR2 SQIVND (reference sequence). With 3 bases clipped from V and 5 bases from J, the junction kept 7 bases outside the gene matches. The CDR3 coding sequence is TGTGCCAGTAGTATCAGACAGGGGCGGGAAGATACGCAGTATTTT. Encoded protein: CASSIRQGREDTQYF.

V and J are TRBV4-3 and TRBJ2-4; D might be TRBD2 (5 bases). Looked up from germline, CDR1 is LGHNA and CDR2 is YSLEER. The CDR3 is 15 residues long. V lost 0 bases and J 7 bases, leaving 13 bases between the germline ends. Here the CDR3 DNA reads TGCGCCAGCAGCCAAGATCCGGGGATGGTCAACATTCAGTACTTC. Its translation: CASSQDPGMVNIQYF.

The rearrangement joins TRBV11-3 to TRBJ2-3; tentative D call: TRBD2 (6 bases). The V end lost 5 bases, the J end lost 2 bases, and 11 bases lay between the germline ends. In germline, CDR1 is SGHNT, CDR2 YENEEA. This CDR3 comprises 14 residues. CDR3 sequence: CASSAGRLTDTQYF. CDR3 DNA sequence: TGTGCCAGCAGCGCGGGACGGCTCACAGATACGCAGTATTTT.